The 24 T cell receptor beta chains reported below all come from one sample, sequenced in a study of control samples from healthy donors and cancer patients (TCRdb year 2020). The library was obtained by the immunoSEQ multiplex PCR assay. This immuneACCESS table, as held by TCRdb, lists in-frame sequences with V and J called but not all clones. Of the missing ones, under half trace to an unresolved V gene in checked studies; the others have no known cause. The sample table contains about 96,000 clones; only one count was recorded for approximately 95% of them. Of the sample, 8% to 9.5% falls within the top ten clones. Material: blood. The receptor set was obtained from a man younger than 35 in good health.

The DNA for the CDR3 is TGCGCCAGCAGCGTCGGGGGGATTGGTGAAAAACTGTTTTTT. This gives the protein CASSVGGIGEKLFF. The gene calls are TRBV5-1 and TRBJ1-4; TRBD1 is a possible D gene (5 bases). CDR1 and CDR2 (germline): SGHRS, YFSETQ. The CDR3 totals 14 residues. V was cut by 4 bases and J by 7 bases, with 14 bases left in between.

The CDR3 is CASSQGLLSNTEAFF. The DNA of the CDR3 is TGTGCCAGCAGTCAGGGCCTTTTGTCGAACACTGAAGCTTTCTTT. The chain links TRBV27 to TRBJ1-1; a weak D match, TRBD1 (5 bases). This CDR3 has 15 residues. In germline, CDR1 is MNHEY, CDR2 SMNVEV (reference sequence). The ends were cut back, 5 bases at V and 1 base at J, with 14 bases in the middle.

In this sample, this clone turned up once. The chain employs TRBV6-1 and TRBJ1-3; tentative D call: TRBD1 (6 bases). The CDR3 consists of 17 residues. Germline CDR1 and CDR2: MNHNS and SASEGT. Trimming took 4 bases from V and 1 from J, leaving 17 bases between them. In DNA form, the CDR3 reads TGTGCCAGCAGTGCATTAGGGGGTCTACGATCTGGAAACACCATATATTTT. Protein: CASSALGGLRSGNTIYF.

This sequence joins TRBV29-1 and TRBJ2-7; maybe TRBD2 (6 bases). The germline V and J ends were trimmed by 6 bases and 5 bases, with 11 bases remaining between them. The CDR3 length is 11 residues. Germline V gene data show CDR1 as SQVTM and CDR2 as ANQGSEA. DNA of the CDR3: TGCAGCGTAGGACTACTCGACGAGCAGTACTTC. Translating it yields CSVGLLDEQYF.

The genes are TRBV9 and TRBJ2-2; the D is unclear. The CDR3 extends over 15 amino acids. Germline assignment: CDR1 SGDLS and CDR2 YYNGEE. The V end was cut by 5 bases, the J end by 2 bases, with 13 bases between. The CDR3 spells CASSGLEPNTGELFF. The CDR3 DNA reads as TGTGCCAGCAGTGGATTGGAACCTAACACCGGGGAGCTGTTTTTT.

The chain carries TRBV6-5 and TRBJ1-2, with D perhaps TRBD1 (5 bases). The CDR3 loop spans 13 amino acids. Trimming pared 7 bases from V and 1 base from J, leaving 10 bases between. Germline-derived CDR1 and CDR2 are MNHEY and SVGAGI. As DNA, the CDR3 is TGTGCCAGCAAGAGACAGTTTAACTATGGCTACACCTTC. Its translation is CASKRQFNYGYTF.

V gene TRBV13 combines with J gene TRBJ1-1, with 9 nucleotides matching TRBD1. The germline gives CDR1 PRHDT, CDR2 FYEKMQ (reference sequence). There are 16 residues in the CDR3. Trimming at V came to 4 bases and at J to 3 bases, leaving 9 bases not matched to a gene. This chain's CDR3 is CASSSTGGAWDTEAFF. CDR3 coding DNA: TGTGCCAGCAGCTCTACAGGGGGCGCATGGGACACTGAAGCTTTCTTT. Filled out from reference TRBV13 and TRBJ1-1, the complete variable domain reads AAGVIQSPRHLIKEKRETATLKCYPIPRHDTVYWYQQGPGQDPQFLISFYEKMQSDKGSIPDRFSAQQFSDYHSELNMSSLELGDSALYFCASSSTGGAWDTEAFFGQGTRLTVV.

The chain is built from TRBV11-2 and TRBJ1-2; no clear D. The CDR3 runs to 14 residues. V was cut by 5 bases and J by 4 bases, with 14 bases left in between. Germline assignment: CDR1 SGHAT and CDR2 FQNNGV. The CDR3 region has the DNA TGTGCCAGCAGCCCCTCTCGGGCAGCCTATGGCTACACCTTC. Translated, it gives CASSPSRAAYGYTF.

The rearrangement uses TRBV2 and TRBJ1-5; D is undetermined. V was clipped by 0 bases and J by 1 base, with 4 bases between them. Germline CDR1 reads SNHLY; CDR2 reads FYNNEI. The CDR3 totals 14 residues. The CDR3 coding sequence is TGTGCCAGCAGTGAAGCGAGAAGCAATCAGCCCCAGCATTTT. Its protein is CASSEARSNQPQHF.

This clone was recorded only once. V and J are TRBV2 and TRBJ2-1; the D call may be TRBD1 or TRBD2 (5 bases each). Germline lookup yields CDR1 SNHLY and CDR2 FYNNEI. The CDR3 spans 15 residues. The V and J ends lost 4 bases and 2 bases respectively, with 12 bases between them. The CDR3 sequence is CASSGGYTPYNEQFF. CDR3 nucleotide sequence: TGTGCCAGCAGTGGGGGGTATACGCCCTACAATGAGCAGTTCTTC.

This clone was recorded once. The chain carries TRBV7-9 and TRBJ1-2, with 7 bases fitting TRBD1. Per the germline V gene, CDR1 is SEHNR and CDR2 is FQNEAQ (reference sequence). The CDR3 sequence is 14 residues long. J lost 5 bases, V lost 5 bases, and 8 bases had no gene match. DNA for the CDR3: TGTGCCAGCAGCCGCCGGACAGGCTCGTATGGCTACACCTTC. This sequence encodes CASSRRTGSYGYTF. The full variable domain, rest sourced from reference TRBV7-9 and TRBJ1-2, is DTGVSQNPRHKITKRGQNVTFRCDPISEHNRLYWYRQTLGQGPEFLTYFQNEAQLEKSRLLSDRFSAERPKGSFSTLEIQRTEQGDSAMYLCASSRRTGSYGYTFGSGTRLTVV.

This chain uses TRBV6-5 with TRBJ1-5, with a possible D match to TRBD1 (6 bases). This CDR3 spans 13 amino acids. Per the germline V gene, CDR1 is MNHEY and CDR2 is SVGAGI. The V and J ends lost 4 bases and 6 bases respectively, with 10 bases between them. For the CDR3, the DNA is TGTGCCAGCAGTTTGGGGGCGGGTCAGCCCCAGCATTTT. It specifies CASSLGAGQPQHF.

The chain recombines TRBV4-1 with TRBJ1-6; D is unclear. Trimming pared 4 bases from V and 9 bases from J, leaving 16 bases between. This CDR3 is built from 15 residues. Germline CDR1 is MGHRA and CDR2 is YSYEKL. Here the CDR3 reads CASSLQGVGISPLHF. The CDR3 DNA reads as TGCGCCAGCAGCCTACAAGGAGTTGGGATTTCACCCCTCCACTTT.

The chain combines TRBV7-8 with TRBJ2-7; D gene unclear. The CDR3 extends over 11 amino acids. Germline CDR1 and CDR2: SGHVS and FQNEAQ. Trimming left V 4 bases short and J 3 bases short, with 4 bases between. The CDR3 loop is CASSSLYEQYF. The CDR3 nucleotides read TGTGCCAGCAGCTCCCTCTACGAGCAGTACTTC. Combining the CDR3 with reference TRBV7-8 and TRBJ2-7 gives the whole variable domain GAGVSQSPRYKVAKRGQDVALRCDPISGHVSLFWYQQALGQGPEFLTYFQNEAQLDKSGLPSDRFFAERPEGSVSTLKIQRTQQEDSAVYLCASSSLYEQYFGPGTRLTVT.

CDR3 loop: CASSERGLDTQYF. CDR3 sequence (DNA): TGCGCCAGCAGTGAGAGGGGGTTGGATACGCAGTATTTT. This chain links TRBV10-2 with TRBJ2-3; tentative D call: TRBD1 (6 bases). This CDR3 region has 13 residues. With 2 bases removed from V and 6 bases from J, the gap between germline ends came to 9 bases. Germline lookup yields CDR1 WSHSY and CDR2 SAAADI.

The CDR3 loop is CSAKLLDGYTF. In nucleotides, the CDR3 is TGCAGTGCTAAACTTTTGGACGGCTACACCTTC. The chain combines TRBV20-1 with TRBJ1-2; no clear D. Germline assignment: CDR1 DFQATT and CDR2 SNEGSKA (reference sequence). The length of the CDR3 is 11 residues. Deletions cut 4 bases from V and 8 bases from J, with 11 bases between.

This chain uses TRBV3-1 (or the pseudogene TRBV3-2) with TRBJ1-4; D possibly corresponds to TRBD1 (6 bases). Trimming took 0 bases from V and 1 from J, leaving 12 bases between them. Germline CDR1 LGHDT, CDR2 YNNKEL (reference sequence). There are 17 residues in the CDR3. The CDR3 reads CASSQDRQTGTNEKLFF. The CDR3 nucleotides read TGTGCCAGCAGCCAAGATCGCCAGACAGGAACTAATGAAAAACTGTTTTTT.

The gene calls are TRBV10-1 and TRBJ2-1; 9 bases align to TRBD1. The CDR3 loop spans 14 amino acids. V was clipped by 2 bases and J by 8 bases; unmatched bases: 4. The V gene's germline CDR1 is WNHNN and CDR2 SYGVQD (reference sequence). CDR3 region: CASSEVQGADEQFF. DNA for the CDR3: TGCGCCAGCAGTGAGGTACAGGGGGCCGATGAGCAGTTCTTC.

The rearrangement joins TRBV11-2 to TRBJ2-1; D ambiguous. V was trimmed by 6 bases and J by 5 bases, leaving 5 bases between them. From germline, CDR1 is SGHAT and CDR2 FQNNGV. The CDR3 covers 11 residues. The CDR3 coding sequence is TGTGCCAGCAGACAGAACAATGAGCAGTTCTTC. It translates to CASRQNNEQFF.

The chain recombines TRBV2 with TRBJ1-2; D uncertain. The CDR3 has 14 amino acids. Germline V lookup: CDR1 SNHLY, CDR2 FYNNEI. Trimming pared 4 bases from V and 0 bases from J, leaving 9 bases between. CDR3 region: CASSGGLANYGYTF. The CDR3 DNA sequence: TGTGCCAGCAGTGGAGGACTCGCTAACTATGGCTACACCTTC.

The chain joins TRBV13 to TRBJ1-1; no clear D gene. Deletions cut 2 bases from V and 4 bases from J, with 14 bases between. Germline CDR1 reads PRHDT; CDR2 reads FYEKMQ (reference sequence). This CDR3 region has 15 residues. The CDR3 region is CASSLIYGLSTEAFF. CDR3 in DNA: TGTGCCAGCAGCTTAATCTATGGGTTAAGCACTGAAGCTTTCTTT. Full variable domain (outside the CDR3, taken from reference TRBV13 and TRBJ1-1): AAGVIQSPRHLIKEKRETATLKCYPIPRHDTVYWYQQGPGQDPQFLISFYEKMQSDKGSIPDRFSAQQFSDYHSELNMSSLELGDSALYFCASSLIYGLSTEAFFGQGTRLTVV.

The table lists this clone with a count of one. V usage is TRBV7-2 and J usage is TRBJ2-7, with D maybe TRBD2 (6 bases). From germline, CDR1 is SGHTA and CDR2 FQGNSA. V lost 0 bases to trimming and J lost 3 bases, with 12 bases between them. The CDR3 has 15 residues. CDR3 loop: CASSLAAGGNYEQYF. Here the CDR3 DNA reads TGTGCCAGCAGCTTAGCCGCCGGCGGGAACTACGAGCAGTACTTC.

This chain uses TRBV29-1 with TRBJ1-2; the D gene is possibly TRBD1 (5 bases). Germline CDR1 reads SQVTM; CDR2 reads ANQGSEA. This CDR3 region has 14 residues. Trimming left V 1 base short and J 8 bases short, with 17 bases between. CDR3 in DNA: TGCAGCGTTGAAGCAGATCGGGGGGATGGAGGCTACACCTTC. Encoded protein: CSVEADRGDGGYTF.

The chain couples TRBV5-1 to TRBJ1-1; 8 bases map to TRBD1. V was pared by 4 bases and J by 0 bases, with 5 bases of the junction left unmatched. In germline, CDR1 is SGHRS, CDR2 YFSETQ. The CDR3 has 15 residues. The CDR3: CASSPMTGVNTEAFF. CDR3 in DNA: TGCGCCAGCAGCCCAATGACAGGGGTGAACACTGAAGCTTTCTTT.